This T cell receptor beta chain was identified during a study of blood T cell repertoires in COVID-19 (dated by TCRdb to the early 2020s). In the study overall: The collaborator samples originated in the United States, Italy and Spain and spanned the acute and convalescent phases of COVID-19. The material from the prospective study consisted of cDNA or gDNA derived from T cells, B-cell-depleted T cells, or PBMCs. The dataset comprised deeply sampled blood TCRbeta repertoires from subjects exposed to, actively infected with, or recovered from COVID-19. The repertoires were released in a freely available public database intended as a resource for research on the immune response to SARS-CoV-2. The samples were drawn from two sources: the first 160 participants of the ongoing ImmuneRACE study, and fewer than 1,500 subjects contributed by 6 global collaborators. Nearly every sample came with metadata listing a de-identified subject ID, COVID-19 status, age in years and sex. Where available, HLA class I and class II types were taken from metadata supplied by the sample provider and were not determined by assay-based typing.

Participants in the prospective study were aged about 18 to 90 years, lived in about two dozen United States geographic areas, and enrolled through a virtual design. Cohort assignment in the prospective study relied on participant-reported clinical history from a screening survey and a study questionnaire. Recovered participants in ImmuneRACE Cohort 3 were defined as having two consecutive negative NP/OP PCR tests, clearance from a healthcare professional, or resolution of symptoms. Each participant in the prospective study had whole blood, serum and a nasopharyngeal or oropharyngeal swab collected by mobile phlebotomists. Participants in the prospective study had the option to provide additional blood draws and questionnaires over a 2-month period. Before DNA extraction, blood samples from the prospective study were shipped at room temperature or frozen. The immunoSEQ Assay, a bias-controlled multiplex PCR, was used to amplify TCRbeta CDR3 regions from genomic DNA. In the paper's pipeline: Within the assay, amplification of reference gene primers was used to estimate how many nucleated cells each sample contained. To quantify the absolute abundance of each unique TCRbeta CDR3 rearrangement, sequence reads were collapsed and filtered. For each sample, productive Simpson clonality was calculated by taking the square root of Simpson's diversity index across productive rearrangements. Drawn from immuneACCESS, this table holds only the in-frame rearrangements with V and J called that TCRdb kept. Clones are partly lost; checked studies trace under half to an unresolved V gene and leave the rest unexplained. V, J and clone size reflect that table, while D and trimming were determined from the DNA. The sample data list about 190,000 clones, and about 88% of these were observed just once. The ten top clones hold under 4% of the sample.

General study outcomes and caveats: How much clinical and demographic metadata was included differed by source and by participant, and the metadata was provided uncurated.

Including the terminal cysteine and phenylalanine, the CDR3 comprises 16 residues. The kept DNA is CDR3 alone, 48 bases in frame from the first base. The germline V and J ends show losses of 0 bases and 3 bases respectively, and no gene match explains 2 bases of the junction. CDR1 and CDR2 are drawn from the germline V gene: MGHRA, YSYEKL. The table lists this clone with a count of one. It has no known antigen specificity. The sample holds no much larger clone one base away, and base qualities are not on file. Specimen: PBMCs or T cells enriched from blood (not recorded which). The sequence derives from a woman aged 25 to 45 who had recovered from COVID-19. The chain employs TRBV4-1 and TRBJ2-1; 10 bases in the middle match TRBD2. The DNA is as follows: TGCGCCAGCAGCCAAGAGCTAGCGGGGGTCTACAATGAGCAGTTCTTC. This is translated as CASSQELAGVYNEQFF.